This entry lists 26 T cell receptor beta chains sequenced from one sample in a study of Graves' ophthalmopathy and Graves' hyperthyroidism. The authors amplified TCR beta CDR3 regions, and they did so from RNA transcripts for repertoire sequencing. The first round was an RT-PCR with HTBI primers, and the second round was a multiplex PCR. In TCRdb, the multiplex PCR reads were re-called with MiXCR into one record per CDR3 protein. Among 350,000 or so distinct CDR3 sequences listed, under 20% were seen once. The sequenced sample was peripheral blood. The receptors shown here come from an adult man with Graves' ophthalmopathy.

In its sample, this clonotype was seen many times. The chain employs TRBV7-9 and TRBJ2-7; possibly TRBD1 for D (5 bases). V shed 5 bases and J shed 3 bases, with 8 bases lying between them. The CDR3 totals 12 residues. Per the germline V gene, CDR1 is SEHNR and CDR2 is FQNEAQ (reference sequence). The CDR3 DNA reads TGTGCCAGCAGCCAAGGGGACTACGAGCAGTACTTC. Translated, it gives CASSQGDYEQYF.

This clonotype appeared many times. The V call is TRBV20-1, the J call TRBJ2-7, with TRBD2 matching 7 bases. There are 16 residues in the CDR3. CDR1 is DFQATT and CDR2 is SNEGSKA in the germline V gene (reference sequence). This CDR3 is CSAEGIRLANLYEQYF. The CDR3 nucleotides are TGCAGCGCCGAAGGGATCAGACTAGCTAACCTATACGAGCAGTACTTC.

The sample holds many counts of this clonotype. The gene calls are TRBV4-3 and TRBJ2-7; D might be TRBD2 (6 bases). Germline CDR1 and CDR2: LGHNA and YSLEER. This CDR3 comprises 16 residues. Trimming cost V 0 bases and J 2 bases, with 14 bases left between them. As DNA, the CDR3 is TGCGCCAGCAGCCAAGATCTCGGGACTGGGACCTACGAGCAGTACTTC. Translation gives CASSQDLGTGTYEQYF.

This clonotype was counted at least ten times. The genes are TRBV4-1 and TRBJ1-3, with D maybe TRBD1 (5 bases). Germline V gene lookup returns CDR1 MGHRA and CDR2 YSYEKL. Trimming pared 0 bases from V and 1 base from J, leaving 16 bases between. The CDR3 is 18 amino acids. The CDR3 sequence is CASSQDPGTDTSGNTIYF. CDR3 in DNA: TGCGCCAGCAGCCAAGATCCCGGGACCGATACATCTGGAAACACCATATATTTT.

In its sample, this clonotype was seen many times. The chain is built from TRBV6-1 and TRBJ1-5, with D hard to call. Trimming removed 3 bases at V and 4 bases at J, with 7 bases between. The CDR3 is 13 residues long. Germline V gene lookup returns CDR1 MNHNS and CDR2 SASEGT. DNA of the CDR3: TGTGCCAGCAGTGATTACCATAATCAGCCCCAGCATTTT. Amino acid sequence: CASSDYHNQPQHF.

This clonotype was counted ten times or more. The rearrangement links TRBV18 to TRBJ2-7; the match to TRBD1 covers 8 bases. Germline assignment: CDR1 KGHSH and CDR2 LQKENI. The V and J ends lost 5 bases and 2 bases, in that order; junction bases with no gene match: 2. The CDR3 runs to 13 residues. CDR3 nucleotides: TGTGCCAGCTCAGAGGGACAGGCCTACGAGCAGTACTTC. It is translated as CASSEGQAYEQYF.

This clonotype showed up many times. This chain joins TRBV12-3 or TRBV12-4 and TRBJ1-1; 9 bases are shared with TRBD1. The CDR3 loop spans 14 amino acids. V trimming: 5 bases; J trimming: 7 bases; junction bases outside the gene matches: 8. The DNA for the CDR3 is TGTGCCAGCAGTGCCGGGACAGGGACGGGTGAAGCTTTCTTT. Translating it yields CASSAGTGTGEAFF.

The rearrangement uses TRBV20-1 and TRBJ1-1; 12 nucleotides match TRBD1. The CDR3 totals 15 residues. Per the germline V gene, CDR1 is DFQATT and CDR2 is SNEGSKA (reference sequence). With V trimmed by 4 bases and J by 3 bases, 6 bases remained unmatched. DNA of the CDR3: TGCAGTGCTACCCGGGACAGGGGGCCCGACACTGAAGCTTTCTTT. The encoded protein is CSATRDRGPDTEAFF.

Ten or more counts support this clonotype. This rearrangement joins TRBV5-5 to TRBJ1-2; D remains ambiguous. Trimming left V 4 bases short and J 4 bases short, with 11 bases between. CDR1 is SGHKS and CDR2 is YYEKEE in the germline V gene (reference sequence). The CDR3 consists of 13 residues. As DNA, the CDR3 is TGTGCCAGCAGCACCGACGTCCTCTATGGCTACACCTTC. Translated, it gives CASSTDVLYGYTF.

This clonotype has ten or more counts. The V call is TRBV7-2, the J call TRBJ2-2; D possibly uses TRBD1 or TRBD2 (5 bases each). Trimming shortened V by 8 bases and J by 9 bases, and 22 bases separated the two germline ends. CDR1 is SGHTA, CDR2 FQGNSA, per germline. This CDR3 has 15 amino acids. The CDR3 DNA is TGTGCCAGCGTGCCCGCTGGGACCAGTTACCGGGAGCTGTTTTTT. Residues: CASVPAGTSYRELFF.

This clonotype was observed at least ten times. The chain is built from TRBV5-6 and TRBJ2-5, with 9 bases lining up with TRBD2. Germline V lookup: CDR1 SGHDT, CDR2 YYEEEE. This CDR3 region has 15 residues. V trimming: 0 bases; J trimming: 3 bases; junction bases outside the gene matches: 3. Here the CDR3 DNA reads TGTGCCAGCAGCTTGGGACTAGCGGAAAAAGAGACCCAGTACTTC. This sequence encodes CASSLGLAEKETQYF.

At least ten counts were recorded for this clonotype. The V gene is TRBV6-5, the J gene TRBJ1-1; unclear D gene. The germline V gene encodes CDR1 MNHEY and CDR2 SVGAGI. V was clipped by 2 bases and J by 1 base, with 8 bases between them. The CDR3 is made up of 14 amino acids. This CDR3 is CASSYKVRNTEAFF. The CDR3 DNA reads as TGTGCCAGCAGTTACAAGGTCAGGAACACTGAAGCTTTCTTT.

At least ten counts were recorded for this clonotype. The rearrangement joins TRBV11-2 to TRBJ2-7; TRBD1 is a possible D gene (8 bases). The CDR3 spans 17 residues. Germline assignment: CDR1 SGHAT and CDR2 FQNNGV. With 5 bases removed from V and 5 bases from J, the gap between germline ends came to 25 bases. The CDR3 is CASSQRGGQVGQHEQYF. The CDR3 DNA is TGTGCCAGCAGCCAAAGGGGGGGACAGGTTGGTCAGCACGAGCAGTACTTC.

This clonotype was detected ten times or more. The V and J genes are TRBV18 and TRBJ2-5, with D hard to call. The CDR3 is 19 amino acids. In germline, CDR1 is KGHSH, CDR2 LQKENI. Trimming stripped 0 bases from V and 1 base from J, with 21 bases between. CDR3 sequence reads: CASSPPVGSAPGVQETQYF. The CDR3 nucleotides read TGTGCCAGCTCACCACCGGTGGGAAGCGCCCCTGGGGTCCAAGAGACCCAGTACTTC. The variable domain in full, completed from reference TRBV18 and TRBJ2-5, reads NAGVMQNPRHLVRRRGQEARLRCSPMKGHSHVYWYRQLPEEGLKFMVYLQKENIIDESGMPKERFSAEFPKEGPSILRIQQVVRGDSAAYFCASSPPVGSAPGVQETQYFGPGTRLLVL.

This clonotype has a count of ten or more. The rearrangement joins TRBV6-2 or TRBV6-3 to TRBJ2-7; 7 bases are shared with TRBD2. The CDR3 extends over 14 amino acids. J was trimmed by 1 base and V by 4 bases; bases with no gene match: 4. Germline values: CDR1 MNHEY, CDR2 SVGEGT. CDR3 residues: CASSSASGSYEQYF. As DNA, the CDR3 is TGTGCCAGCAGTTCGGCTAGCGGTTCCTACGAGCAGTACTTC.

This clonotype was found many times. The rearrangement joins TRBV12-3 or TRBV12-4 to TRBJ1-1; tentatively, D is TRBD1 (6 bases). The CDR3 spans 13 residues. Trimming took off 5 bases at V and 0 bases at J, with 7 bases between the two ends. The CDR3 bases are TGTGCCAGCAGTGGACAGTTGAACACTGAAGCTTTCTTT. It yields the protein CASSGQLNTEAFF.

This clonotype was observed many times. This rearrangement joins TRBV5-1 to TRBJ2-7; D is uncertain. From germline, CDR1 is SGHRS and CDR2 YFSETQ. The germline V and J ends were trimmed by 1 base and 2 bases, with 10 bases remaining between them. The CDR3 totals 14 residues. CDR3 bases: TGCGCCAGCAGCTTGTCTCCAGACACCTACGAGCAGTACTTC. This sequence encodes CASSLSPDTYEQYF.

This clonotype was seen ten or more times. This chain connects TRBV28 to TRBJ2-7, with 8 bases aligning to TRBD1. There are 12 residues in the CDR3. Germline loops: CDR1 MDHEN, CDR2 SYDVKM. V was clipped by 8 bases and J by 4 bases; unmatched bases: 4. Here the CDR3 DNA reads TGTGCCAGCGGACAGGGTTGGTACGAGCAGTACTTC. Its protein product is CASGQGWYEQYF.

In this sample, this clonotype turned up many times. The chain has TRBV28 and TRBJ1-3; a possible D gene is TRBD1 (5 bases). This CDR3 spans 15 amino acids. CDR1 and CDR2 (germline): MDHEN, SYDVKM. Trimming stripped 3 bases from V and 2 bases from J, with 11 bases between. In DNA, the CDR3 is TGTGCCAGCAGTTTTACGGGGGTTGCTGGAAACACCATATATTTT. Translating gives CASSFTGVAGNTIYF.

This clonotype was counted at least ten times. The chain uses TRBV5-1 and TRBJ2-2; D remains unclear. Germline lookup yields CDR1 SGHRS and CDR2 YFSETQ. CDR3 size: 14 residues. The germline V and J ends were trimmed by 4 bases and 1 base, with 8 bases remaining between them. This CDR3 is CASSTSKNTGELFF. CDR3 in DNA: TGCGCCAGCAGCACGTCAAAGAACACCGGGGAGCTGTTTTTT. Looking up the rest from reference TRBV5-1 and TRBJ2-2 gives the full variable domain: KAGVTQTPRYLIKTRGQQVTLSCSPISGHRSVSWYQQTPGQGLQFLFEYFSETQRNKGNFPGRFSGRQFSNSRSEMNVSTLELGDSALYLCASSTSKNTGELFFGEGSRLTVL.

This clonotype has more than one count but fewer than ten. This chain joins TRBV6-2 or TRBV6-3 and TRBJ1-2; D unclear. The germline V gene encodes CDR1 MNHEY and CDR2 SVGEGT. CDR3 length equals 13 residues. Trimming took 2 bases from V and 4 from J, leaving 8 bases between them. The DNA of the CDR3 is TGTGCCAGCAGTTACGTTGGCGGCTATGGCTACACCTTC. Protein sequence: CASSYVGGYGYTF.

In its sample, this clonotype was seen many times. V is TRBV7-2 and J is TRBJ2-7; D ambiguous. From germline, CDR1 is SGHTA and CDR2 FQGNSA. The CDR3 sequence is 13 residues long. Trimming pared 5 bases from V and 2 bases from J, leaving 10 bases between. DNA of the CDR3: TGTGCCAGCAGCCCCTCCCCTGCCTACGAGCAGTACTTC. This translates into CASSPSPAYEQYF.

This clonotype was found many times. The chain joins TRBV11-2 to TRBJ1-1, with TRBD1 as a possible D gene (5 bases). From germline, CDR1 is SGHAT and CDR2 FQNNGV. This CDR3 has 13 amino acids. V was pared by 0 bases and J by 6 bases, with 8 bases between. CDR3: CASSLDQGPEAFF. The CDR3 DNA is TGTGCCAGCAGCTTAGATCAGGGACCTGAAGCTTTCTTT.

This clonotype was observed many times. V usage is TRBV12-3 or TRBV12-4 and J usage is TRBJ2-5, with D tentatively TRBD1 (6 bases). The V end lost 6 bases, the J end lost 1 base, and 12 bases lay between the germline ends. This CDR3 has 14 residues. CDR3 bases: TGTGCCAGCAGCGTACAGGGCCCCCAAGAGACCCAGTACTTC. This translates into CASSVQGPQETQYF.

This clonotype was seen ten or more times. The chain links TRBV6-5 to TRBJ1-1; unclear D gene. V shed 2 bases and J shed 8 bases, with 15 bases lying between them. Germline-derived CDR1 and CDR2 are MNHEY and SVGAGI. This CDR3 is 14 amino acids long. The CDR3 is CASSYLSSDPEAFF. CDR3 coding DNA: TGTGCCAGCAGTTACCTAAGTTCGGACCCAGAAGCTTTCTTT.

The chain employs TRBV28 and TRBJ2-7, with TRBD2 as a possible D gene (5 bases). The germline V gene has CDR1 MDHEN and CDR2 SYDVKM. V dropped 4 bases and J dropped 7 bases, with 17 bases sitting between them. The CDR3 has 14 amino acids. DNA of the CDR3: TGTGCCAGCAGTTCCGGACTCCTCAGTTCGGAGCAGTACTTC. Translated: CASSSGLLSSEQYF.